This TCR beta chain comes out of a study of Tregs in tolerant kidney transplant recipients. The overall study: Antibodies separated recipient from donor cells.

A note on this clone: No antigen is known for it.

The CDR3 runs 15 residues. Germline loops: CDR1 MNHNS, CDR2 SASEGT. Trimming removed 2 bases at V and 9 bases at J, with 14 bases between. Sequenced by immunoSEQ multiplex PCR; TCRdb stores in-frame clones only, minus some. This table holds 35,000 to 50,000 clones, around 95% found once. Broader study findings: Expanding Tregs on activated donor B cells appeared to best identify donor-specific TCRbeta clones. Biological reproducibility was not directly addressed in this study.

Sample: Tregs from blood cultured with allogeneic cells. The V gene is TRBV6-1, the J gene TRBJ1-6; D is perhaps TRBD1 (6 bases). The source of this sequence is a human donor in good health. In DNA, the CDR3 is TGTGCCAGCAGTGAATTGGACCCAGGGGTTTCACCCCTCCACTTT. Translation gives CASSELDPGVSPLHF.